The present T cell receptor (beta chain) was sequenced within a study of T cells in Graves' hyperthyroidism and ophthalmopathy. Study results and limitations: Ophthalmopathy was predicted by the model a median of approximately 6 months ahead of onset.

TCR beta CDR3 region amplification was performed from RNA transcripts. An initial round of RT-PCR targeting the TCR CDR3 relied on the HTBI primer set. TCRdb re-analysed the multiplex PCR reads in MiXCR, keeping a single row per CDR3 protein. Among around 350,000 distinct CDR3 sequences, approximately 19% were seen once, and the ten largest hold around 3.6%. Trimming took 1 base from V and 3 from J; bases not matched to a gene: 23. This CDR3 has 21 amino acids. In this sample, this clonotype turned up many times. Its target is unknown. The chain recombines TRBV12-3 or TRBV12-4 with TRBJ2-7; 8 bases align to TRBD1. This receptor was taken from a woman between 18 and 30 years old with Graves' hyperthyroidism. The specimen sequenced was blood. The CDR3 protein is CASSLGARQGLSFPPNYEQYF. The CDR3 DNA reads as TGTGCCAGCAGTTTAGGCGCTCGACAGGGGTTGTCGTTCCCCCCAAACTACGAGCAGTACTTC.